What follows describes a single TCR beta chain. Its specificity is unknown. This sample was included in a study of radiation and T cells in renal cell carcinoma. Findings and limits, study-wide: Without pretreatment biopsies, baseline tumor clonotype presence was undetermined. In blood, top tumor clones expanded by 2 weeks, shrinking by 4.

From germline, CDR1 is WNHNN and CDR2 SYGVQD (reference sequence). The CDR3 is 18 amino acids. V gave up 3 bases and J gave up 3 bases; unmatched junction bases: 14. Produced via immunoSEQ multiplex PCR; TCRdb's table is partial and in-frame only. The table records some 64,000 clones, 60% to 85% of them present only once. Documented time point: blood 4 weeks post-SBRT, at nephrectomy. Treatment here: 15 Gy SBRT to primary tumor, nephrectomy 4 weeks later. Nephrectomy followed 15 Gy stereotactic body radiation by 4 weeks. The V and J genes are TRBV10-1 and TRBJ2-1, with 7 bases fitting TRBD2. The specimen was blood, collected from a patient whose treatment included radiotherapy and nephrectomy. The source is a man in his sixties with renal cell carcinoma. The CDR3 DNA reads as TGCGCCAGCAGTGACGAGAGTGCGGGAGTGGGCCACTACAATGAGCAGTTCTTC. Its protein product is CASSDESAGVGHYNEQFF.